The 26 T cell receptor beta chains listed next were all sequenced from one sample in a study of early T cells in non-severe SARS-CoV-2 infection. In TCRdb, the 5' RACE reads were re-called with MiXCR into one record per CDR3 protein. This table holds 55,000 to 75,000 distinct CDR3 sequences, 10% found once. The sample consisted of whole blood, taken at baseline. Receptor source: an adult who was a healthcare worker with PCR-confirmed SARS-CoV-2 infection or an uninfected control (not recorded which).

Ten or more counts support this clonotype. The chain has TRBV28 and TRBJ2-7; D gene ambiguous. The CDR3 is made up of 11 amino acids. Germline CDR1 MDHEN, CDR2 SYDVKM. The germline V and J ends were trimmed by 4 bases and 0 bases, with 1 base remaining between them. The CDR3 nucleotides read TGTGCCAGCAGTTACTCCTACGAGCAGTACTTC. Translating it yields CASSYSYEQYF.

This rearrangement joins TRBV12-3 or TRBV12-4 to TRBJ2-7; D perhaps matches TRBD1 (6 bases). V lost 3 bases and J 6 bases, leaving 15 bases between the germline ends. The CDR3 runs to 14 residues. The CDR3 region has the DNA TGTGCCAGCAGTTTCAACCAGGGGTTCGGCGAGCAGTACTTC. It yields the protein CASSFNQGFGEQYF.

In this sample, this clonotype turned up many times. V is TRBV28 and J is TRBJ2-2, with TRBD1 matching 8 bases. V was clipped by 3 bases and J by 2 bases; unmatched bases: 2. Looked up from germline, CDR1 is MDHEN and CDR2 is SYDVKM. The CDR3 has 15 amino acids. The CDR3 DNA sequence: TGTGCCAGCAGTTTGGACAGGGACAACACCGGGGAGCTGTTTTTT. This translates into CASSLDRDNTGELFF.

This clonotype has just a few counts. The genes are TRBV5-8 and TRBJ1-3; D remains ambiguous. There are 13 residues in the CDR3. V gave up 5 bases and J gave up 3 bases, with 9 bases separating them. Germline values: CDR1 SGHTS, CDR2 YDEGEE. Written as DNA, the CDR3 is TGTGCCAGCAGTCTAGTAGGTGGAAACACCATATATTTT. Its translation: CASSLVGGNTIYF.

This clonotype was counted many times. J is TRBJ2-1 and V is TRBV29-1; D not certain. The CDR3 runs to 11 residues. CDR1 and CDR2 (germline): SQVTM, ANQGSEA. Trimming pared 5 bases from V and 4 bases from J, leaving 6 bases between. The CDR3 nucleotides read TGCAGCGTTTCCCTATACAATGAGCAGTTCTTC. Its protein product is CSVSLYNEQFF.

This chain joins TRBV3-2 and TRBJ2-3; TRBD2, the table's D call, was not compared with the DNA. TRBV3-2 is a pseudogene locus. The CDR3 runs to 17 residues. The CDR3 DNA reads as TGTGCCAGCAGCCAAGTAAAACTAGCCGAAAGCACAGATACGCAGTATTTT. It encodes CASSQVKLAESTDTQYF.

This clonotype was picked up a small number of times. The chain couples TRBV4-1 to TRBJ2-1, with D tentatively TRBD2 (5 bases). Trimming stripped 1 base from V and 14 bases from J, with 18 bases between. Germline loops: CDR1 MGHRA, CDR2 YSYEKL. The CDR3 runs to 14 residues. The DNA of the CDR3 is TGCGCCAGCAGCCAAGGTGGAAGGGCAGTAGCGAAGTTCTTC. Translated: CASSQGGRAVAKFF.

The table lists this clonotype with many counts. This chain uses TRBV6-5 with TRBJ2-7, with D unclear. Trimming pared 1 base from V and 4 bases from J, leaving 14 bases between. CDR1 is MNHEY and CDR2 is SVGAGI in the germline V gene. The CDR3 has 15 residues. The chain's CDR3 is CASSYLGVAGYEQYF. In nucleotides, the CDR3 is TGTGCCAGCAGTTACTTAGGAGTCGCAGGTTACGAGCAGTACTTC.

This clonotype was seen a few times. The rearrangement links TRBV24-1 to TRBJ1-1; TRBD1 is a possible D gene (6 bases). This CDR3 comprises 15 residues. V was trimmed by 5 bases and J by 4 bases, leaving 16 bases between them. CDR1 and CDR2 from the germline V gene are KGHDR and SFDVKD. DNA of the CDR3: TGTGCCACCAGTGTCTCGGGACATTCAGGCACTGAAGCTTTCTTT. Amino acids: CATSVSGHSGTEAFF.

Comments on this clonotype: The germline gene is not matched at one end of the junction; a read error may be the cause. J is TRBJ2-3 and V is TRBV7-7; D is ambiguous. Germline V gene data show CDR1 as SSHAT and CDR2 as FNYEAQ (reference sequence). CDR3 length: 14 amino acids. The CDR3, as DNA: TGTGCTAGCAGCTTTCGCCCTGGGGCAGATACGCAGTATTTT. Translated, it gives CASSFRPGADTQYF.

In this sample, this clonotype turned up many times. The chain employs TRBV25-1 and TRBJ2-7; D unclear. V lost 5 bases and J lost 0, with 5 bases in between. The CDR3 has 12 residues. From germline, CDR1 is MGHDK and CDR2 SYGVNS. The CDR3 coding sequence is TGTGCCAGCAGTATTAGCTCCTACGAGCAGTACTTC. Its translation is CASSISSYEQYF.

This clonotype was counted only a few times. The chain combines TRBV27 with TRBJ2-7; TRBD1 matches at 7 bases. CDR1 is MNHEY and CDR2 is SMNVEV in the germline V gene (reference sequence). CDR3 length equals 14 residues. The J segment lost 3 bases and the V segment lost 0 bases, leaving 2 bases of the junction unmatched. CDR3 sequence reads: CASSLSWDSYEQYF. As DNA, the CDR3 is TGTGCCAGCAGTTTATCATGGGACAGCTACGAGCAGTACTTC.

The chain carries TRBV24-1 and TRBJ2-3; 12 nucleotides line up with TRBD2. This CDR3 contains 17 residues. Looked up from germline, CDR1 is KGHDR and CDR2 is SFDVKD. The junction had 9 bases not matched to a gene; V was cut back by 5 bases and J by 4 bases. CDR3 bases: TGTGCCACCAGTGGAATGACTAGCGGGAGTAACGCAGATACGCAGTATTTT. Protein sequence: CATSGMTSGSNADTQYF.

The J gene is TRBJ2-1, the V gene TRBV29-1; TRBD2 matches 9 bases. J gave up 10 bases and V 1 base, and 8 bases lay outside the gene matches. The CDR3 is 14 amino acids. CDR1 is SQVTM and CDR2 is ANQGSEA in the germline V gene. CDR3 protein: CSVEGLAGFGEQFF. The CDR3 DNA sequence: TGCAGCGTTGAAGGCCTAGCGGGATTCGGGGAGCAGTTCTTC.

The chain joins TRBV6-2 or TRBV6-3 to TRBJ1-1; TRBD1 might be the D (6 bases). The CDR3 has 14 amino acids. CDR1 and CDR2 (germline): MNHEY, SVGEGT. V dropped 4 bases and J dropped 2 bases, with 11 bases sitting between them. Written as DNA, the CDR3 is TGTGCCAGCAGTTTACAGGGACCTAACACTGAAGCTTTCTTT. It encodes CASSLQGPNTEAFF.

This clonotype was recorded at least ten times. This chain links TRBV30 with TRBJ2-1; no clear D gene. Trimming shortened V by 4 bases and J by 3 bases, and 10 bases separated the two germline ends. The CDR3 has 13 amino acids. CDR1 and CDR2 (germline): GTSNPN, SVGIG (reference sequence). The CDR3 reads CAWISPYYNEQFF. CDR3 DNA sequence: TGTGCCTGGATCAGTCCTTACTACAATGAGCAGTTCTTC.

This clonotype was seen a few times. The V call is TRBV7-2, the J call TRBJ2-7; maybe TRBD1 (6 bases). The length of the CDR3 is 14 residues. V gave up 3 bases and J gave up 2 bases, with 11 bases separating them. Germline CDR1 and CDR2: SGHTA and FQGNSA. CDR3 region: CASSFRQVTYEQYF. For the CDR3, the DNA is TGTGCCAGCAGCTTTCGACAGGTCACCTACGAGCAGTACTTC.

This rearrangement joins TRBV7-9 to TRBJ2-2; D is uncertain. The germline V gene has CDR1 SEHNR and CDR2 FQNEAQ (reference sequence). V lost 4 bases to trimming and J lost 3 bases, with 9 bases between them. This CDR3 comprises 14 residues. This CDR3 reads CASSSGKYTGELFF. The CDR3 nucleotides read TGTGCCAGCAGCTCGGGCAAATACACCGGGGAGCTGTTTTTT.

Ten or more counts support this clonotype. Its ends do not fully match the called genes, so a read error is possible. The CDR3 DNA reads TGTGCCAGCAGCTCCTATAGCGATCAGCCCCAGCATTTT. The encoded protein is CASSSYSDQPQHF. The V gene is TRBV7-2, the J gene TRBJ1-5; D unclear. This CDR3 has 13 residues. The germline V gene has CDR1 SGHTA and CDR2 FQGNSA. The variable domain in full, completed from reference TRBV7-2 and TRBJ1-5, reads GAGVSQSPSNKVTEKGKDVELRCDPISGHTALYWYRQSLGQGLEFLIYFQGNSAPDKSGLPSDRFSAERTGGSVSTLTIQRTQQEDSAVYLCASSSYSDQPQHFGDGTRLSIL.

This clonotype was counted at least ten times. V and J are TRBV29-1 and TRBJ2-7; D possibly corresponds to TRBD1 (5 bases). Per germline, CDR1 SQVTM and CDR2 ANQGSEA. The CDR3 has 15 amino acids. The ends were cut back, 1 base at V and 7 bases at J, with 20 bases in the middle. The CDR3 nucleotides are TGCAGCGTTGAAGTTCAAGGGGAAGGGCGTTGGGAGCAGTACTTC. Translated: CSVEVQGEGRWEQYF.

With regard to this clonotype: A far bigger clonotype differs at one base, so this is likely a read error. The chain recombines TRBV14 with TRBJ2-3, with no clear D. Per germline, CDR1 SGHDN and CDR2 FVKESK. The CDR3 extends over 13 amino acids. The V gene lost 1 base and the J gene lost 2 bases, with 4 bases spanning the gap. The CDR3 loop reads CASSQGHTDTQYF. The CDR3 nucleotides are TGTGCCAGCAGCCAAGGGCACACAGATACGCAGTATTTT.

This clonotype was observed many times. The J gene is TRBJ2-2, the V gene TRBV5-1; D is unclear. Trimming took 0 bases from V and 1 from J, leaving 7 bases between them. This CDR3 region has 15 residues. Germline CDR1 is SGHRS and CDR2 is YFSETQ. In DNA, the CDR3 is TGCGCCAGCAGCTTGGGGCAGAAGAACACCGGGGAGCTGTTTTTT. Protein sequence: CASSLGQKNTGELFF.

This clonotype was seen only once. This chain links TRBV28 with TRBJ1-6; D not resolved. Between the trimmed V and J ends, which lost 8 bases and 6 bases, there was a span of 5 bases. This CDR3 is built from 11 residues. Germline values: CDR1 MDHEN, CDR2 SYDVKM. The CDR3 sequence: CASSFNSPLHF. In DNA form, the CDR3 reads TGTGCCAGCTCTTTTAATTCACCCCTCCACTTT.

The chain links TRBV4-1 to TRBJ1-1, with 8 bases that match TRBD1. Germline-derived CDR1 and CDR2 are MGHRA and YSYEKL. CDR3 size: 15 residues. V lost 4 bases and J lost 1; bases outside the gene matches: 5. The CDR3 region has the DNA TGCGCCAGCAGCCCTCCGGACAGGGCGAACACTGAAGCTTTCTTT. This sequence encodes CASSPPDRANTEAFF.

The CDR3 DNA reads TGCGCCAGCAGCTTGATTTACTATCCAGATACGCAGTATTTT. It translates to CASSLIYYPDTQYF. The rearrangement joins TRBV5-1 to TRBJ2-3; D call uncertain. The CDR3 has 14 residues. Germline values: CDR1 SGHRS, CDR2 YFSETQ. Trimming pared 1 base from V and 4 bases from J, leaving 10 bases between. The complete variable domain, with remaining parts taken from reference TRBV5-1 and TRBJ2-3, reads KAGVTQTPRYLIKTRGQQVTLSCSPISGHRSVSWYQQTPGQGLQFLFEYFSETQRNKGNFPGRFSGRQFSNSRSEMNVSTLELGDSALYLCASSLIYYPDTQYFGPGTRLTVL.

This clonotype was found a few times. This chain's CDR3 is CATSGRNVPNTEAFF. Here the CDR3 DNA reads TGTGCCACCTCCGGACGAAATGTCCCGAACACTGAAGCTTTCTTT. V gene TRBV27 combines with J gene TRBJ1-1; D ambiguous. Germline V gene lookup returns CDR1 MNHEY and CDR2 SMNVEV (reference sequence). The CDR3 is 15 amino acids. Between the trimmed V and J ends, which lost 10 bases and 1 base, there was a span of 19 bases.